The source of this T cell receptor beta chain is a study of cytomegalovirus exposure and HLA in healthy donors. The study's findings and limits: Sequencing likely produced, as an artifact, a cluster of highly shared sequence variants. A later analysis reported that several of the most significant clusters appeared to be linked to common viral pathogens, among them Epstein-Barr virus. In an earlier analysis, in some 540 donors, most V segments appeared productive either ~87% or ~30% of the time.

The CDR3 extends over 13 amino acids. Worth noting for this clone: The antigen remains unidentified.

The PCR used 60 Vbeta and 13 Jbeta primers. The protocol was immunoSEQ multiplex PCR, while the TCRdb copy is restricted to in-frame clones and leaves out a portion. This sample's table reports almost 45,000 clones. Sequencing was performed on PBMCs. The origin of this receptor is a male donor in good health and CMV-seronegative. The rearrangement links TRBV21-1 to TRBJ2-1; TRBD2 is the table's D call, not checked against the DNA. TRBV21-1 is listed as a pseudogene. For the CDR3, the DNA is TGTGCCTTTCCTAGCGGGGGGGACAATGAGCAGTTCTTC. Translating it yields CAFPSGGDNEQFF.